The rows below give T cell receptor beta chains drawn from one sample of a study of T cells after posttransplantation cyclophosphamide. Assay: immunoSEQ multiplex PCR; the TCRdb copy retains only in-frame clones and omits some. The sample carries 1,900 or so clones, roughly 80% recorded once. The sample here was PBMCs, taken roughly 310 days after allogeneic stem cell transplant with posttransplant cyclophosphamide. The receptor source for this set is a male patient in his 30s who received an allogeneic stem cell transplant from a related donor, was CMV-positive, and had acute GVHD only. Some T cells may be transferred from the graft donor. Both conserved end residues are part of each CDR3. D genes are given only for firm matches. Clone size appears in some rows only: once, few, many, or a class for an expanded clone.

clone size	D gene	V gene	J gene	CDR3 protein	CDR3 DNA
-	TRBD1	TRBV7-2	TRBJ1-6	CASSFGTVNSPLHF	TGTGCCAGCAGCTTTGGGACAGTCAATTCCCCCCTCCACTTT
-	TRBD2	TRBV7-2	TRBJ2-5	CASSSGLAGETQYF	TGTGCCAGCAGCTCGGGACTAGCGGGGGAGACCCAGTACTTC
-	-	TRBV19	TRBJ1-2	CASTNGPHGYTF	TGTGCCAGTACCAACGGTCCACATGGCTACACCTTC
-	TRBD1	TRBV10-3	TRBJ1-2	CAISDLPGQPYGYTF	TGTGCCATCAGTGACTTACCGGGACAGCCCTATGGCTACACCTTC
-	TRBD1	TRBV19	TRBJ1-2	CASSPLDGQGGKNGYTF	TGTGCCAGCTCCCCGTTGGACGGACAGGGGGGAAAAAATGGCTACACCTTC
-	TRBD2	TRBV5-4	TRBJ2-3	CASSSRSGGGDTQYF	TGTGCCAGCAGCTCTCGTAGCGGGGGAGGAGATACGCAGTATTTT
-	TRBD1	TRBV18	TRBJ1-1	CASSLRTGAENTEAFF	TGTGCCAGCTCGCTTCGGACAGGGGCGGAGAACACTGAAGCTTTCTTT
-	-	TRBV19	TRBJ1-1	CASSPGQYMNTEAFF	TGTGCCAGTAGTCCAGGACAGTACATGAACACTGAAGCTTTCTTT
-	TRBD2	TRBV9	TRBJ2-1	CASSVGLAGHNEQFF	TGTGCCAGCAGCGTAGGGCTAGCGGGGCACAATGAGCAGTTCTTC
-	-	TRBV28	TRBJ1-6	CASRPQGTYNSPLHF	TGTGCCAGCAGGCCACAGGGCACCTATAATTCACCCCTCCACTTT
-	TRBD1	TRBV2	TRBJ1-2	CASTRTGNYGYTF	TGTGCCAGCACTCGGACAGGGAACTATGGCTACACCTTC
once	-	TRBV2	TRBJ1-1	CASSGTVNTEAFF	TGTGCCAGCAGTGGGACAGTAAACACTGAAGCTTTCTTT
-	-	TRBV5-4	TRBJ2-6	CASSLPSPHGANVLTF	TGTGCCAGCAGCTTGCCCAGTCCCCATGGGGCCAACGTCCTGACTTTC
-	TRBD1	TRBV11-3	TRBJ1-5	CASSPRDRGDSNQPQHF	TGTGCCAGCAGCCCGCGGGACAGGGGGGATAGCAATCAGCCCCAGCATTTT
-	TRBD1	TRBV6-5	TRBJ1-2	CASSYAVTGDYGYTF	TGTGCCAGCAGTTACGCTGTGACAGGGGACTATGGCTACACCTTC
-	TRBD2	TRBV14	TRBJ2-3	CASRGVGRGGPNTQYF	TGTGCCAGCAGGGGAGTCGGGCGGGGGGGGCCAAATACGCAGTATTTT
-	-	TRBV5-1	TRBJ1-1	CASSLDGSLNTEAFF	TGCGCCAGCAGCTTGGATGGCAGTCTCAACACTGAAGCTTTCTTT
-	-	TRBV5-6	TRBJ2-7	CASSGEVADPYEQYF	TGTGCCAGCAGCGGGGAGGTGGCGGATCCCTACGAGCAGTACTTC
-	TRBD1	TRBV6-5	TRBJ1-2	CASSYPGQVGGYTF	TGTGCCAGCAGTTACCCCGGACAGGTTGGGGGCTACACCTTC
-	-	TRBV5-1	TRBJ2-1	CASSLSGGDYNEQFF	TGCGCCAGCAGCTTGAGTGGCGGGGACTACAATGAGCAGTTCTTC
once	TRBD2	TRBV10-3	TRBJ2-2	CATGLAGDGTGELFF	TGTGCCACCGGACTAGCGGGGGATGGCACCGGGGAGCTGTTTTTT
-	TRBD1	TRBV7-2	TRBJ1-2	CASSGWDRGTYGYTF	TGTGCCAGCAGCGGGTGGGACAGGGGCACCTATGGCTACACCTTC
-	TRBD2	TRBV28	TRBJ2-1	CASSPSTGTSGGNEQFF	TGTGCCAGCAGTCCCTCGACCGGGACTAGCGGGGGTAATGAGCAGTTCTTC
once	TRBD1	TRBV18	TRBJ2-3	CASSVGTGGFTQYF	TGTGCCAGCTCCGTTGGGACAGGCGGGTTTACGCAGTATTTT
-	-	TRBV11-2	TRBJ1-3	CASSRSGGGNTIYF	TGTGCCAGCAGCCGGTCCGGGGGTGGAAACACCATATATTTT
-	-	TRBV9	TRBJ2-7	CASSPLGRGALEQYF	TGTGCCAGCAGCCCCCTAGGGCGGGGAGCTTTGGAGCAGTACTTC
-	TRBD1	TRBV30	TRBJ1-2	CAWRGVPGGGYTF	TGTGCCTGGAGGGGGGTTCCAGGGGGTGGCTACACCTTC
-	-	TRBV9	TRBJ2-7	CASSGGPSYEQYF	TGTGCCAGCAGCGGGGGCCCCTCCTACGAGCAGTACTTC
-	TRBD2	TRBV5-1	TRBJ2-4	CASSLAGGGLNIQYF	TGCGCCAGCAGCTTGGCCGGGGGGGGGTTAAACATTCAGTACTTC
-	-	TRBV19	TRBJ2-2	CASSTHREGELFF	TGTGCCAGTAGTACGCACCGCGAGGGGGAGCTGTTTTTT
-	-	TRBV4-3	TRBJ1-5	CASSQERGNQPQHF	TGCGCCAGCAGCCAAGAGAGGGGGAATCAGCCCCAGCATTTT
-	TRBD1	TRBV6-1	TRBJ1-1	CASSEGGLYRGRDSEAFF	TGTGCCAGCAGTGAAGGGGGACTCTACAGGGGGCGAGATTCTGAAGCTTTCTTT
-	-	TRBV2	TRBJ2-5	CASSKGEGETQYF	TGTGCCAGCAGTAAGGGGGAAGGGGAGACCCAGTACTTC
-	TRBD1	TRBV2	TRBJ1-6	CATSRGQLNSPLHF	TGTGCCACCTCCCGGGGACAGCTTAATTCACCCCTCCACTTT
few	-	TRBV5-1	TRBJ1-3	CASSLGGENTIYF	TGCGCCAGCAGCTTGGGGGGGGAGAACACCATATATTTT
-	-	TRBV7-8	TRBJ2-1	CASSLGSGGLNEQFF	TGTGCCAGCAGCTTAGGGTCCGGCGGGTTGAATGAGCAGTTCTTC
few	TRBD1	TRBV4-1	TRBJ1-4	CASSQDDRGGEKLFF	TGCGCCAGCAGCCAAGATGACAGGGGAGGGGAAAAACTGTTTTTT
few	-	TRBV7-6	TRBJ2-7	CASSPPGSNYEQYF	TGTGCCAGCAGCCCCCCGGGATCAAACTACGAGCAGTACTTC
-	TRBD1	TRBV7-9	TRBJ2-3	CASSGDRGHNKFTDTQYF	TGTGCCAGCAGCGGAGACAGGGGACACAATAAATTCACAGATACGCAGTATTTT
few	-	TRBV5-1	TRBJ2-7	CASSLSRGLSSYEQYF	TGCGCCAGCAGCTTATCCCGGGGTTTAAGCTCCTACGAGCAGTACTTC
-	-	TRBV4-2	TRBJ1-2	CASSQDSSPDYGYTF	TGTGCCAGCAGCCAAGATTCGTCCCCCGACTATGGCTACACCTTC
once	-	TRBV6-1	TRBJ2-7	CASSAGQERYEQYF	TGTGCCAGCAGTGCCGGACAAGAACGCTACGAGCAGTACTTC
-	-	TRBV5-1	TRBJ1-4	CASSLSGGTTNEKLFF	TGCGCCAGCAGCTTGAGTGGCGGAACAACTAATGAAAAACTGTTTTTT
few	TRBD1	TRBV11-3	TRBJ1-2	CASSLTGGYGYTF	TGTGCCAGCAGCTTGACAGGGGGCTATGGCTACACCTTC
-	-	TRBV18	TRBJ1-2	CASSPGGNDYGYTF	TGTGCCAGCTCACCAGGGGGCAACGACTATGGCTACACCTTC
few	TRBD2	TRBV2	TRBJ2-7	CASSGELAGGPYEQYF	TGTGCCAGCAGTGGTGAACTAGCGGGGGGCCCCTACGAGCAGTACTTC
-	TRBD1	TRBV6-1	TRBJ1-5	CASRVTGGHQPQHF	TGTGCCAGCAGGGTAACAGGGGGACATCAGCCCCAGCATTTT
-	-	TRBV7-2	TRBJ1-6	CASSLYGRQQGSPLHF	TGTGCCAGCAGCTTATACGGGCGGCAGCAGGGGTCACCCCTCCACTTT